This TCR beta chain was documented in a study of spatial heterogeneity in lung cancer. Overall study context: Within raw reads, each unique TCR and UMI combination appeared on average more than ten times. Study-wide findings and caveats: The appearance of ubiquitous expanded tumor TCRs in blood was greater at resection than follow-up.

Time point meaning: sample taken at primary tumor resection. Samples came from some 71 TRACERx patients with untreated early-stage lung cancer. TCRs were sequenced from unsorted whole RNA of tumor, nontumor lung or PBMC. J was trimmed by 3 bases and V by 6 bases; bases with no gene match: 8. The CDR3 covers 16 residues. TCRdb reprocessed the 5' RACE reads via MiXCR and lists one record per CDR3 protein. The sample has under 85,000 distinct CDR3 sequences; 8% are singletons. This clonotype was seen ten or more times. What it binds is unknown. This receptor was identified in a male donor with early-stage non-small cell lung cancer. The rearrangement links TRBV12-3 or TRBV12-4 to TRBJ2-6, with 7 bases aligning to TRBD2. Sequences were derived from PBMCs, sampled at surgery. CDR3 loop: CASRLAGVGGANVLTF. CDR3 coding DNA: TGTGCCAGCAGGTTGGCGGGAGTAGGTGGGGCCAACGTCCTGACTTTC.